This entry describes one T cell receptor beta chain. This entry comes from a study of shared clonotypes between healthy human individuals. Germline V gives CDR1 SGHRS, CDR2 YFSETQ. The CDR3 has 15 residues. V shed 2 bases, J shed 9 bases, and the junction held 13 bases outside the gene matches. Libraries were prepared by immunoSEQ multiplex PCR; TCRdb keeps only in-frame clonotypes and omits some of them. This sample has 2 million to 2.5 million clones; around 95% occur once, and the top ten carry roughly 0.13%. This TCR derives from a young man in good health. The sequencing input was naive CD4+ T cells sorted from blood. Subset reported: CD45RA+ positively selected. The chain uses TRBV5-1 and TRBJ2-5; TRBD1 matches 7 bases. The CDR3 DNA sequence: TGCGCCAGCAGCTTCACAGGGGACCAAGAGAAGGCCCAGTACTTC. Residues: CASSFTGDQEKAQYF.